Below, 27 T cell receptor beta chains from the same sample are listed, as sequenced in a study of blood T cells in healthy people across ages. Alongside a J-beta primer mix, a sample-barcoded 5' primer served in a second PCR lasting about 7 to 11 cycles. From the 5' RACE reads, TCRdb called clonotypes with MiXCR, one entry per CDR3 protein. The sample lists 550,000 to 800,000 distinct CDR3 sequences; about 30% were seen once. Sequenced sample: blood. These TCRs come from a woman of 80 years or more in good health.

The rearrangement joins TRBV11-2 to TRBJ2-5; 9 bases align to TRBD2. The J segment lost 11 bases and the V segment lost 11 bases, leaving 24 bases of the junction unmatched. This CDR3 has 16 amino acids. Germline CDR1 and CDR2: SGHAT and FQNNGV. CDR3 sequence: CAGSRRRAGGDNEQYF. DNA for the CDR3: TGTGCCGGCTCTAGACGACGAGCGGGGGGCGACAATGAGCAGTACTTC.

This chain uses TRBV12-3 or TRBV12-4 with TRBJ2-1; D possibly corresponds to TRBD1 (5 bases). V was cut by 5 bases and J by 7 bases, with 12 bases left in between. The CDR3 has 13 residues. CDR3 coding DNA: TGTGCCAGCAGTCCCGACAGCTGGAATGAGCAGTTCTTC. It is translated as CASSPDSWNEQFF.

This clonotype was seen a few times. This may come from a read error, since a much larger clone is one base off. The V and J genes are TRBV2 and TRBJ2-5; D is ambiguous. The last part of the DNA fits TRBJ2-7 better; the J call may be wrong. CDR1 SNHLY and CDR2 FYNNEI come from the germline V gene. This CDR3 is built from 13 residues. The CDR3 region has the DNA TGTGCCAGCAGGGCGGAGAAGTGCTACGAGCAGTACTTC. It codes for CASRAEKCYEQYF.

This clonotype was observed at least ten times. The chain joins TRBV7-2 to TRBJ2-3; 9 nucleotides agree with TRBD2. V gave up 1 base and J gave up 8 bases; unmatched junction bases: 4. The CDR3 is 14 residues long. Germline values: CDR1 SGHTA, CDR2 FQGNSA. The CDR3 bases are TGTGCCAGCAGCTTAGAATCAGCGGGGGGTACGCAGTATTTT. It codes for CASSLESAGGTQYF.

This clonotype was counted ten times or more. The CDR3 protein is CSARDGTPGGDTQYF. DNA of the CDR3: TGCAGTGCTAGAGACGGGACACCAGGGGGAGATACGCAGTATTTT. The gene calls are TRBV20-1 and TRBJ2-3; 7 positions agree with TRBD1. This CDR3 region has 15 residues. The germline V gene encodes CDR1 DFQATT and CDR2 SNEGSKA (reference sequence). V shed 0 bases and J 5 bases; nucleotides not matched to a gene: 8.

In the case of this clonotype: A read error is possible here, since a much larger clone lies one base away. The chain uses TRBV5-5 and TRBJ2-7; 12 bases agree with TRBD2. The germline CDR1 and CDR2 sequences are SGHKS and YYEKEE (reference sequence). Trimming at V came to 4 bases and at J to 3 bases, leaving 5 bases not matched to a gene. The CDR3 spans 15 residues. The CDR3: CASSPGLAGRYEQYF. CDR3 coding DNA: TGTGCCAGCAGCCCCGGACTAGCGGGGCGCTACGAGCAGTACTTC.

This clonotype has a count of ten or more. V and J are TRBV7-7 and TRBJ2-5; the match to TRBD1 covers 8 bases. This CDR3 spans 15 amino acids. Trimming cost V 5 bases and J 1 base; bases outside gene matches: 6. Germline V gene data show CDR1 as SSHAT and CDR2 as FNYEAQ (reference sequence). CDR3 sequence reads: CASSPGQGLQETQYF. CDR3 sequence (DNA): TGTGCCAGCAGCCCCGGACAGGGCCTCCAAGAGACCCAGTACTTC. Full variable domain (rest looked up from reference TRBV7-7 and TRBJ2-5): GAGVSQSPRYKVTKRGQDVTLRCDPISSHATLYWYQQALGQGPEFLTYFNYEAQPDKSGLPSDRFSAERPEGSISTLTIQRTEQRDSAMYRCASSPGQGLQETQYFGPGTRLLVL.

On this clonotype: This may arise from a read error, as a much more abundant clone is one base away. The chain carries TRBV20-1 and TRBJ2-3; 9 bases fit TRBD2. The CDR3 loop spans 15 amino acids. From germline, CDR1 is DFQATT and CDR2 SNEGSKA (reference sequence). DNA of the CDR3: TGCAGTGCTAGTAGCGGGGGTGTAAGCACAGATACGCGGTATTTT. Translating gives CSASSGGVSTDTRYF.

This chain uses TRBV5-1 with TRBJ2-1; 15 bases agree with TRBD2. This CDR3 has 16 residues. The trim removed 4 bases at V and 7 bases at J, leaving 6 bases unmatched. The germline gives CDR1 SGHRS, CDR2 YFSETQ. In DNA, the CDR3 is TGCGCCAGCAGCCGGGGACTAGCGGGAGGTGATAATGAGCAGTTCTTC. This translates into CASSRGLAGGDNEQFF.

The rearrangement uses TRBV6-5 and TRBJ1-1; D not resolved. V dropped 5 bases and J dropped 6 bases, with 10 bases sitting between them. The CDR3 has 12 residues. CDR1 MNHEY and CDR2 SVGAGI come from the germline V gene. CDR3 DNA sequence: TGTGCCAGCAGTCCAGGTATCCCTGAAGCTTTCTTT. Translation gives CASSPGIPEAFF.

At least ten counts were recorded for this clonotype. The CDR3 is CSAPRTGETQYF. The CDR3 nucleotides read TGCAGTGCCCCTCGGACAGGGGAGACGCAGTATTTT. The V call is TRBV20-1, the J call TRBJ2-3, with TRBD1 identical over 9 bases. The CDR3 totals 12 residues. V gave up 6 bases and J gave up 9 bases; unmatched junction bases: 7. CDR1 is DFQATT, CDR2 SNEGSKA, per germline (reference sequence).

Notes on this clonotype: One base away lies a much larger clone, so this may be a sequencing read error. The chain links TRBV7-6 to TRBJ2-3; either TRBD1 or TRBD2 may fit D (5 bases each). CDR1 SGHVS and CDR2 FNYEAQ come from the germline V gene. V lost 3 bases and J 5 bases, leaving 21 bases between the germline ends. The CDR3 is 17 amino acids. The CDR3 DNA reads TGTGCCAGCAGCTTCGGGGTCAGGGCAGGGAGAGGAGATACGCAGTATTTT. As protein: CASSFGVRAGRGDTQYF.

This chain joins TRBV3-1 and TRBJ1-1, with D possibly being TRBD1 (5 bases). The CDR3 is 14 residues long. Germline V lookup: CDR1 LGHDT, CDR2 YNNKEL (reference sequence). V was cut by 1 base and J by 4 bases, with 10 bases left in between. The chain's CDR3 is CASSQGPRVTEAFF. In nucleotides, the CDR3 is TGTGCCAGCAGCCAAGGACCCAGGGTCACTGAAGCTTTCTTT. Full variable domain (rest looked up from reference TRBV3-1 and TRBJ1-1): DTAVSQTPKYLVTQMGNDKSIKCEQNLGHDTMYWYKQDSKKFLKIMFSYNNKELIINETVPNRFSPKSPDKAHLNLHINSLELGDSAVYFCASSQGPRVTEAFFGQGTRLTVV.

This chain uses TRBV28 with TRBJ1-5, with 7 bases matching TRBD1. Germline V lookup: CDR1 MDHEN, CDR2 SYDVKM. V shed 3 bases, J shed 7 bases, and the junction held 12 bases outside the gene matches. The CDR3 sequence is 16 residues long. CDR3 sequence (DNA): TGTGCCAGCAGTTTCGACTCGACAGGGTTACGGCAGCCCCAGCATTTT. Translation gives CASSFDSTGLRQPQHF.

This chain uses TRBV12-3 or TRBV12-4 with TRBJ2-7, with 8 positions matching TRBD2. This CDR3 has 16 residues. The V gene end was trimmed by 1 base and the J gene end by 5 bases; junction bases not matched to a gene: 10. DNA of the CDR3: TGTGCCAGCAGTTTAGATAGCGGGACAAGGGGACACGAGCAGTACTTC. As protein: CASSLDSGTRGHEQYF.

This clonotype showed up just a few times. The chain couples TRBV7-3 to TRBJ2-1; 7 bases are a match to TRBD1. The CDR3 is 14 residues long. V was clipped by 5 bases and J by 7 bases; unmatched bases: 8. Germline-derived CDR1 and CDR2 are SGHTA and FQGTGA. In nucleotides, the CDR3 is TGTGCCAGCAGCACCGAGACAGGGCAGAATGAGCAGTTCTTC. Translation gives CASSTETGQNEQFF. Looking up the rest from reference TRBV7-3 and TRBJ2-1 gives the full variable domain: GAGVSQTPSNKVTEKGKYVELRCDPISGHTALYWYRQSLGQGPEFLIYFQGTGAADDSGLPNDRFFAVRPEGSVSTLKIQRTERGDSAVYLCASSTETGQNEQFFGPGTRLTVL.

This clonotype was found many times. This chain connects TRBV12-3 or TRBV12-4 to TRBJ2-3; unclear D gene. V was shortened by 7 bases and J by 8 bases, with 10 bases between the two germline ends. CDR3 length: 11 amino acids. DNA of the CDR3: TGTGCCAGCACCCAATGGGGTACGCAGTATTTT. This sequence encodes CASTQWGTQYF.

This clonotype was counted many times. V usage is TRBV5-5 and J usage is TRBJ2-5; possibly TRBD1 or TRBD2 for D (6 bases each). The germline V gene encodes CDR1 SGHKS and CDR2 YYEKEE (reference sequence). The CDR3 sequence is 14 residues long. Trimming shortened V by 0 bases and J by 5 bases, and 11 bases separated the two germline ends. In DNA, the CDR3 is TGTGCCAGCAGCTTGGCGTTGGGGGGCGAGACCCAGTACTTC. As protein: CASSLALGGETQYF. Combining the CDR3 with reference TRBV5-5 and TRBJ2-5 gives the whole variable domain DAGVTQSPTHLIKTRGQQVTLRCSPISGHKSVSWYQQVLGQGPQFIFQYYEKEERGRGNFPDRFSARQFPNYSSELNVNALLLGDSALYLCASSLALGGETQYFGPGTRLLVL.

In this sample, this clonotype turned up many times. The rearrangement links TRBV7-3 to TRBJ2-3; D is unresolved. The CDR3 consists of 15 residues. The germline V and J ends were trimmed by 2 bases and 4 bases, with 13 bases remaining between them. The V gene's germline CDR1 is SGHTA and CDR2 FQGTGA. CDR3 amino acids: CASSLRGVAADTQYF. The CDR3 DNA reads as TGTGCCAGCAGCTTACGAGGAGTCGCTGCAGATACGCAGTATTTT.

V gene TRBV3-1 combines with J gene TRBJ1-1, with 8 bases that match TRBD1. This CDR3 spans 16 amino acids. In germline, CDR1 is LGHDT, CDR2 YNNKEL (reference sequence). V dropped 2 bases and J dropped 1; count of bases not matched to a gene: 6. CDR3 coding DNA: TGTGCCAGCAGCCAAAGGGCCGACAGGGGGAACACTGAAGCTTTCTTT. This gives the protein CASSQRADRGNTEAFF.

This clonotype was observed at least ten times. The genes are TRBV5-1 and TRBJ1-1, with no clear D. CDR3 length: 15 residues. Germline V gives CDR1 SGHRS, CDR2 YFSETQ. Trimming took off 0 bases at V and 0 bases at J, with 9 bases between the two ends. The chain's CDR3 is CASSLAVSVNTEAFF. The CDR3 DNA sequence: TGCGCCAGCAGCTTGGCCGTATCCGTGAACACTGAAGCTTTCTTT.

This clonotype appeared many times. The V and J genes are TRBV7-9 and TRBJ1-2; no definite D call. The ends were cut back, 4 bases at V and 2 bases at J, with 11 bases in the middle. The CDR3 loop spans 14 amino acids. Germline CDR1 SEHNR, CDR2 FQNEAQ (reference sequence). The CDR3 here is CASSYPGSNYGYTF. CDR3 coding DNA: TGTGCCAGCAGCTACCCCGGATCCAACTATGGCTACACCTTC.

This clonotype was seen at least ten times. The rearrangement joins TRBV28 to TRBJ2-1; the D call may be TRBD1 or TRBD2 (5 bases each). Trimming cost V 6 bases and J 12 bases, with 12 bases left between them. The CDR3 covers 11 residues. Germline CDR1 reads MDHEN; CDR2 reads SYDVKM. CDR3 residues: CASRLTGTQFF. The DNA of the CDR3 is TGTGCCAGCAGATTAACGGGGACGCAGTTCTTC.

This clonotype was observed many times. The chain couples TRBV4-1 to TRBJ2-1; D is undetermined. V lost 0 bases, J lost 5 bases, and 8 bases lay in between. CDR3 size: 14 residues. Germline V CDR1 and CDR2: MGHRA, YSYEKL. CDR3 residues: CASSQEMADNEQFF. The DNA of the CDR3 is TGCGCCAGCAGCCAAGAAATGGCAGACAATGAGCAGTTCTTC.

There are many counts of this clonotype. CDR3 nucleotides: TGTGCCAGCAGCCCCCGGGGCTATGGCTACACCTTC. It encodes CASSPRGYGYTF. The chain combines TRBV5-6 with TRBJ1-2; D is unresolved. The germline V gene encodes CDR1 SGHDT and CDR2 YYEEEE. Trimming removed 4 bases from V and 4 bases from J, with 8 bases in between. The CDR3 contains 12 residues. Combining the CDR3 with reference TRBV5-6 and TRBJ1-2 gives the whole variable domain DAGVTQSPTHLIKTRGQQVTLRCSPKSGHDTVSWYQQALGQGPQFIFQYYEEEERQRGNFPDRFSGHQFPNYSSELNVNALLLGDSALYLCASSPRGYGYTFGSGTRLTVV.

This clonotype came up many times. The V and J genes are TRBV6-1 and TRBJ1-5, with TRBD1 matching 10 bases. V lost 1 base, J lost 7 bases, and 4 bases stayed unmatched. The CDR3 runs 15 residues. Germline V gene sequence: CDR1 MNHNS, CDR2 SASEGT. This CDR3 reads CASSEGDRGWQPQHF. The CDR3 DNA is TGTGCCAGCAGTGAAGGGGACAGGGGTTGGCAGCCCCAGCATTTT.

Regarding this clonotype: No conserved phenylalanine or tryptophan ends this CDR3, so it is likely a read error. The gene calls are TRBV7-3 and TRBJ1-1; possible D gene TRBD1, 5 bases. Germline V gene sequence: CDR1 SGHTA, CDR2 FQGTGA. V was shortened by 4 bases and J by 2 bases, with 17 bases between the two germline ends. The CDR3 runs to 16 residues. Here the CDR3 reads CASSSRGPGENTEAFC. CDR3 bases: TGTGCCAGCAGCTCTAGGGGCCCGGGGGAAAACACTGAAGCTTTCTGT.